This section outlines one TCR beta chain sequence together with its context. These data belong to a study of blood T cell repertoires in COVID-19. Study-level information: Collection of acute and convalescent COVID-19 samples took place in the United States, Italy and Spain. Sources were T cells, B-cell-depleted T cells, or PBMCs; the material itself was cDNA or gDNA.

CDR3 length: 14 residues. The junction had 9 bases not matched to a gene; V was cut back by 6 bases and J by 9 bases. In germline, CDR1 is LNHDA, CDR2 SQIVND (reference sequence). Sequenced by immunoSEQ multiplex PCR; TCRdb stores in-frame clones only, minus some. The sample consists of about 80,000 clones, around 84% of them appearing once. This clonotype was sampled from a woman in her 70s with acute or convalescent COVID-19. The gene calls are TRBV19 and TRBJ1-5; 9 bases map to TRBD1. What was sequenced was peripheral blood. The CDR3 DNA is TGTGCCAGTAGCTCCGGGACAGGGCCTCGGCCCCAGCATTTT. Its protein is CASSSGTGPRPQHF.